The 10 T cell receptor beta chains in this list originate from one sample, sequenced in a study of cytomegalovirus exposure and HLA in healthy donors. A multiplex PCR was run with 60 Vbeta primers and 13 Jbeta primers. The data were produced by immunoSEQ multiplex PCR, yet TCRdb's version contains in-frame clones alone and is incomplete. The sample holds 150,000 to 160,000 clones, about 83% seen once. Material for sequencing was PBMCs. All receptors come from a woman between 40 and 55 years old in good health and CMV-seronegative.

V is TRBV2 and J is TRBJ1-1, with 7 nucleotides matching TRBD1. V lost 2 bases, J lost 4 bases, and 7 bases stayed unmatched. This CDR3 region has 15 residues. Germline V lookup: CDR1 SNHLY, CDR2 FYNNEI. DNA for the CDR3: TGTGCCAGCAGTGAAAAGGGGGCGCCGAGCACTGAAGCTTTCTTT. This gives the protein CASSEKGAPSTEAFF.

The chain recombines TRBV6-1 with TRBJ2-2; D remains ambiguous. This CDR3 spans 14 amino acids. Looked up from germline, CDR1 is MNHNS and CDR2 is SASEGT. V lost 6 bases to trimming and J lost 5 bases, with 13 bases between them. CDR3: CASRAHITTGELFF. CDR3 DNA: TGTGCCAGCAGGGCCCACATCACGACCGGGGAGCTGTTTTTT.

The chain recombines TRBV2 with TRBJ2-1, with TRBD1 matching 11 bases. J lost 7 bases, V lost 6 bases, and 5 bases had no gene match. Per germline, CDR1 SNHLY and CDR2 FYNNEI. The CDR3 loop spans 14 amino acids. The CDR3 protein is CASSGQGARNEQFF. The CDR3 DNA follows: TGTGCCAGCAGCGGACAGGGGGCAAGGAATGAGCAGTTCTTC.

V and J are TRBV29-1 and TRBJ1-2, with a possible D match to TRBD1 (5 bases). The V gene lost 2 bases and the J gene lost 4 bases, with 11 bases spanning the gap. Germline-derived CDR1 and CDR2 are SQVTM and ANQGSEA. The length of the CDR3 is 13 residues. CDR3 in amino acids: CSVESGVLYGYTF. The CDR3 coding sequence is TGCAGCGTTGAATCGGGGGTTCTCTATGGCTACACCTTC.

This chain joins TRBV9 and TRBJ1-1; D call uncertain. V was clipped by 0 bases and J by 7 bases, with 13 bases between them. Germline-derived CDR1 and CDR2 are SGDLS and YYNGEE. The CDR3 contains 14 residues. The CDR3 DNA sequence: TGTGCCAGCAGCGTAGATCAGGCCGCCGGTGAAGCTTTCTTT. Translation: CASSVDQAAGEAFF.

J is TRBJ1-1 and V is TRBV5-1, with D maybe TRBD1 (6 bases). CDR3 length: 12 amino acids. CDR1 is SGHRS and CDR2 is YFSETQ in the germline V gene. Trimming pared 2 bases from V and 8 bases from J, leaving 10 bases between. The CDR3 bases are TGCGCCAGCAGCTTAGGGGGTTTGGAAGCTTTCTTT. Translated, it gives CASSLGGLEAFF.

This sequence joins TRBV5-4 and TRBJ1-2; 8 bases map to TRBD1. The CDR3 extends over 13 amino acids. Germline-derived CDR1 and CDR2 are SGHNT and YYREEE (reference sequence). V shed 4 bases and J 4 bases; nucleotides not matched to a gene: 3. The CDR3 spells CASSPDRAYGYTF. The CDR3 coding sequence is TGTGCCAGCAGCCCGGACAGGGCCTATGGCTACACCTTC.

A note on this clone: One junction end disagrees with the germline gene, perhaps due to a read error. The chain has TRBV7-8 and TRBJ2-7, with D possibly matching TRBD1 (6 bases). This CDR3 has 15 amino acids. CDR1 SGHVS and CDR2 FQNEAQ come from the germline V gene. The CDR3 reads CAISPKGVRGYEQYF. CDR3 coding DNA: TGTGCCATCAGCCCGAAAGGGGTCAGGGGCTACGAGCAGTACTTC.

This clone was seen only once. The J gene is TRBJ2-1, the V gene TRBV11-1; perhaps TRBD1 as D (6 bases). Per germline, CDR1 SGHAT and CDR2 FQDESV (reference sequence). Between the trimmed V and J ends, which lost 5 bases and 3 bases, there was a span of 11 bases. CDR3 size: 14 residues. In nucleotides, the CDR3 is TGTGCCAGCAGCGCCAGGGGCAACTACAATGAGCAGTTCTTC. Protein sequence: CASSARGNYNEQFF.

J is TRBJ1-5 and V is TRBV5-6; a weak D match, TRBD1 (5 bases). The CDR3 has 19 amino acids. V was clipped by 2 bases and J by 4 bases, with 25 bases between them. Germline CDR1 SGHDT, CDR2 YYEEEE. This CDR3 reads CASSLTAKQGPGGNQPQHF. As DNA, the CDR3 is TGTGCCAGCAGCTTAACGGCTAAGCAGGGACCCGGGGGGAATCAGCCCCAGCATTTT.